The 19 T cell receptor beta chains below were found in one sample sequenced in a study of blood T cell repertoires in COVID-19. This table comes from immunoSEQ multiplex PCR, and its TCRdb copy is limited to in-frame clones, with some not included. The sample contains roughly 100,000 clones, about four fifths of which appear only once. The source material was peripheral blood. These receptor sequences come from a man older than 75 with acute or convalescent COVID-19.

V is TRBV9 and J is TRBJ1-4, with D maybe TRBD1 (5 bases). Trimming removed 4 bases from V and 2 bases from J, with 12 bases in between. The germline V gene encodes CDR1 SGDLS and CDR2 YYNGEE. The CDR3 loop spans 15 amino acids. CDR3 region: CASSPGGGTNEKLFF. DNA of the CDR3: TGTGCCAGCAGCCCCGGGGGGGGTACTAATGAAAAACTGTTTTTT.

This chain links TRBV3-1 (or the pseudogene TRBV3-2) with TRBJ1-4; 7 nucleotides align to TRBD1. This CDR3 comprises 14 residues. Germline V gene data show CDR1 as LGHDT and CDR2 as YNNKEL (reference sequence). The V and J ends lost 1 base and 7 bases, in that order; junction bases with no gene match: 3. CDR3 sequence: CASSQAHRGEKLFF. Here the CDR3 DNA reads TGTGCCAGCAGCCAAGCTCACAGGGGTGAAAAACTGTTTTTT.

This rearrangement joins TRBV7-2 to TRBJ2-1; the match to TRBD1 covers 9 bases. The CDR3 length is 15 residues. With 5 bases clipped from V and 6 bases from J, the junction kept 8 bases outside the gene matches. Germline CDR1 is SGHTA and CDR2 is FQGNSA. The CDR3 reads CASSLRPTGGNEQFF. CDR3 DNA: TGTGCCAGCAGCCTACGTCCGACAGGGGGCAATGAGCAGTTCTTC.

The V call is TRBV6-5, the J call TRBJ2-7; tentative D call: TRBD2 (5 bases). The CDR3 length is 12 residues. V was shortened by 7 bases and J by 3 bases, with 10 bases between the two germline ends. Per germline, CDR1 MNHEY and CDR2 SVGAGI. CDR3 loop: CASTRGYYEQYF. In DNA, the CDR3 is TGTGCCAGCACTAGAGGGTACTACGAGCAGTACTTC.

This clone occurred a few times. At one end the junction does not follow the germline gene, possibly because of a read error. The sample holds other DNA sequences that translate to the same CDR3. This sequence joins TRBV4-3 and TRBJ1-5, with D possibly being TRBD1 (5 bases). The germline gives CDR1 LGHNA, CDR2 YSLEER. The CDR3 spans 15 residues. CDR3 in amino acids: CASSQDRGSNQPQHF. Here the CDR3 DNA reads TGCGCCAGCAGTCAAGACAGAGGGAGCAATCAGCCCCAGCATTTT.

In regard to this clone: Other DNA variants within this sample encode the same CDR3. This chain uses TRBV27 with TRBJ2-5; 7 bases align to TRBD1. The CDR3 has 14 amino acids. The V segment lost 5 bases and the J segment 4 bases; nucleotides outside the gene matches: 7. Germline V gene lookup returns CDR1 MNHEY and CDR2 SMNVEV (reference sequence). CDR3 DNA sequence: TGTGCCAGCAGTCCCCGACAGGGAAGAGAGACCCAGTACTTC. Residues: CASSPRQGRETQYF.

This clone was counted only a few times. The chain joins TRBV6-1 to TRBJ1-5; a possible D gene is TRBD1 (6 bases). Germline CDR1 MNHNS, CDR2 SASEGT. The CDR3 runs to 15 residues. V shed 1 base and J shed 4 bases, with 11 bases lying between them. DNA of the CDR3: TGTGCCAGCAGTGAAGTGGGGGCGCGGAATCAGCCCCAGCATTTT. Its translation: CASSEVGARNQPQHF.

This clone has just one count. This rearrangement joins TRBV5-1 to TRBJ2-3; 8 bases line up with TRBD1. The CDR3 extends over 15 amino acids. V lost 0 bases to trimming and J lost 9 bases; unmatched junction nucleotides: 9. CDR1 SGHRS and CDR2 YFSETQ come from the germline V gene. The CDR3 is CASSLVGQVGETQYF. The CDR3 DNA reads TGCGCCAGCAGCTTGGTGGGACAGGTGGGGGAGACGCAGTATTTT.

This chain connects TRBV14 to TRBJ1-1; TRBD1 matches at 8 bases. Looked up from germline, CDR1 is SGHDN and CDR2 is FVKESK. CDR3 length: 16 residues. J lost 0 bases, V lost 2 bases, and 5 bases had no gene match. CDR3 protein: CASSQPGQGMNTEAFF. In DNA, the CDR3 is TGTGCCAGCAGCCAACCCGGACAGGGCATGAACACTGAAGCTTTCTTT.

The chain combines TRBV4-3 with TRBJ2-6, with D possibly matching TRBD1 (5 bases). This CDR3 is built from 17 residues. V was pared by 4 bases and J by 4 bases, with 17 bases between. Germline values: CDR1 LGHNA, CDR2 YSLEER. The CDR3 bases are TGCGCCAGCAGCCGACAGAAGTTGGAGACCGGGGCCAACGTCCTGACTTTC. As protein: CASSRQKLETGANVLTF.

The rearrangement uses TRBV19 and TRBJ1-6; D call uncertain. Trimming removed 3 bases from V and 7 bases from J, with 13 bases in between. Germline loops: CDR1 LNHDA, CDR2 SQIVND (reference sequence). The CDR3 is 15 amino acids. CDR3 in DNA: TGTGCCAGTAGTATCGGGCCGGCGGGGAATTCACCCCTCCACTTT. Its translation: CASSIGPAGNSPLHF.

The chain combines TRBV28 with TRBJ1-2; 10 bases are shared with TRBD1. Germline trimming cut 7 bases from V and 8 bases from J; bases unmatched to any gene: 10. The CDR3 covers 14 residues. Germline-derived CDR1 and CDR2 are MDHEN and SYDVKM. The CDR3 sequence is CASTGGTGERGYTF. In DNA, the CDR3 is TGTGCCAGCACCGGAGGGACAGGGGAACGAGGCTACACCTTC.

V gene TRBV7-2 combines with J gene TRBJ1-4, with D perhaps TRBD1 (5 bases). The CDR3 loop spans 15 amino acids. Germline loops: CDR1 SGHTA, CDR2 FQGNSA. Trimming left V 1 base short and J 4 bases short, with 10 bases between. The CDR3, as DNA: TGTGCCAGCAGCTTAGTAGACAGAGATAATGAAAAACTGTTTTTT. It specifies CASSLVDRDNEKLFF.

This chain joins TRBV10-3 and TRBJ1-6; unclear D gene. The CDR3 length is 14 residues. V lost 4 bases, J lost 5 bases, and 9 bases lay in between. Germline loops: CDR1 ENHRY, CDR2 SYGVKD. CDR3 residues: CAISGAADNSPLHF. The CDR3 nucleotides read TGTGCCATCAGTGGGGCAGCTGATAATTCACCCCTCCACTTT.

The chain has TRBV11-2 and TRBJ1-5; tentatively, D is TRBD1 (6 bases). Trimming removed 6 bases from V and 7 bases from J, with 10 bases in between. The CDR3 has 12 amino acids. The germline CDR1 and CDR2 sequences are SGHAT and FQNNGV. For the CDR3, the DNA is TGTGCCAGCAGACAGGGTCGGCAGCCCCAGCATTTT. Translation: CASRQGRQPQHF.

This clone was recorded only once. The chain joins TRBV9 to TRBJ1-6; possible D gene TRBD1, 6 bases. V lost 1 base, J lost 10 bases, and 12 bases lay in between. The CDR3 length is 14 residues. Germline loops: CDR1 SGDLS, CDR2 YYNGEE. The CDR3 region has the DNA TGTGCCAGCAGCGTATACAGGGAGCGCTCACCCCTCCACTTT. Translated: CASSVYRERSPLHF. The full variable domain, its missing parts supplied by reference TRBV9 and TRBJ1-6, is DSGVTQTPKHLITATGQRVTLRCSPRSGDLSVYWYQQSLDQGLQFLIQYYNGEERAKGNILERFSAQQFPDLHSELNLSSLELGDSALYFCASSVYRERSPLHFGNGTRLTVT.

The genes are TRBV15 and TRBJ2-7; maybe TRBD2 (6 bases). The CDR3 spans 16 residues. Trimming cost V 4 bases and J 5 bases, with 21 bases left between them. Germline V lookup: CDR1 LNHNV, CDR2 YYDKDF (reference sequence). CDR3 protein: CATSKTTGLRYHEQYF. CDR3 bases: TGTGCCACCAGCAAGACAACGGGACTCCGGTACCACGAGCAGTACTTC.

This clone was seen a few times. V is TRBV2 and J is TRBJ1-1, with D maybe TRBD1 (5 bases). Germline V CDR1 and CDR2: SNHLY, FYNNEI. V was cut by 6 bases and J by 0 bases, with 14 bases left in between. The CDR3 length is 15 residues. DNA for the CDR3: TGTGCCAGCAGCCTACACAGGTCCATGAACACTGAAGCTTTCTTT. It encodes CASSLHRSMNTEAFF.

The chain carries TRBV27 and TRBJ2-1, with 9 bases matching TRBD2. CDR1 is MNHEY and CDR2 is SMNVEV in the germline V gene (reference sequence). The CDR3 sequence is 16 residues long. Losses at the gene ends were 7 bases for V and 8 bases for J; bases not matched to a gene: 15. CDR3: CASMTVAGGTRDEQFF. For the CDR3, the DNA is TGTGCCAGCATGACCGTCGCGGGAGGGACGCGCGATGAGCAGTTCTTC.